This T cell receptor beta chain was captured by sequencing in a study of cytomegalovirus exposure and HLA in healthy donors (dated by TCRdb to about 2017). Context from the whole study: An earlier analysis of approximately 550 of the donors reported roughly 300 Gb of sequence data and 100 million to 140 million unique TCR beta sequences from about 179 million T cells. An early release covering 500 to 750 HLA-typed donors comprised approximately 300 gigabases of sequencing data and 65 million to 100 million unique TCR sequences. Among the roughly 380 genotyped donors, approximately 82% belonged to the genetic ancestry cluster associated with self-reported Caucasian donors. The study was designed to test whether signatures of past pathogen exposure could be identified by cataloging public T cell receptors. Using immunosequencing, the study profiled T cell repertoires from 666 subjects and related those repertoires to cytomegalovirus serostatus. Along with the approximately 650-subject first cohort, a separate validation cohort of over a hundred different subjects was used. To predict cytomegalovirus infection status, the study brought together high-throughput TCR immunosequencing, statistical association of individual TCRs with disease status, and machine learning. A later analysis re-analyzed previously published TCR beta repertoires from approximately 700 donors and added high-resolution HLA genotyping to study TCR occurrence patterns. In the later analysis, no new phenotypic data were used to find candidate immune exposures; instead, reliance was placed on TCR beta sequences and their occurrence across donors. In an earlier analysis of a few hundred of the donors, high-throughput TCR beta sequencing was used to judge whether each TCR beta V gene segment behaved as functional or pseudogenic. Donor age, sex, ethnicity and CMV serostatus were compiled together with the repertoire data. A later genetic analysis took genome-wide SNP genotypes for about 55% of the 666 donors and used that subset as a discovery cohort. Every repertoire in the discovery cohort had been generated on one and the same sequencing platform. Class I and class II HLA loci were covered by the typing at four-digit resolution. Typing coverage varied by locus: roughly 620-640 donors for A, B, C, DRB1 and DQB1; roughly 510 for DQA1; 606 for DPA1; approximately 470 for DPB1. Several DR-DQ haplotypes were treated as single units for association and clustering because of strong linkage in the cohort. Among some 400 genotyped donors of the cohort, an average of roughly 230,000 unique TCR beta nucleotide sequences was sequenced per donor, of which about 19% were non-productive.

Trimming at the junction amounts to 2 bases on V and 8 bases on J, and the germline ends lie 12 bases apart. The CDR3 numbers 14 residues from cysteine through phenylalanine. Only the CDR3 part of the read is kept: 42 bases, read in frame from the first base. In the germline V gene (reference sequence), CDR1 corresponds to SEHNR and CDR2 to FQNEAQ. Broad study findings and their caveats: A group of highly shared sequence variants was considered likely to be a technical artifact of the sequencing pipeline. Sequencing depth was assumed to be roughly uniform across donors in the presence/absence analyses, though that assumption may not hold. In a later genetic analysis, fewer N-insertions in productive TCRs were reported among donors in an Asian-associated ancestry cluster than the roughly 700-donor mean. Because the 87-base-pair reads could not distinguish some IMGT-functional V segments, including TRBV6-2 and TRBV6-3, those segments were excluded. According to a later analysis, parvovirus B19, influenza, CMV and Epstein-Barr virus appeared linked to several top co-occurrence clusters. In the study, approximately 160 TCR beta chains were listed as associated with cytomegalovirus. In a later analysis, HLA-associated TCR beta chains showed more clonal expansion and lower generation probabilities than non-associated chains that were equally common. In a later analysis, most CMV-associated TCR beta chains were found to appear HLA-restricted, with HLA associations seemingly driven largely by CMV exposure. A later genetic analysis associated a missense DCLRE1C variant with V-gene and J-gene trimming of TCR beta chains, and an independent cohort replicated the association. Broadly in line with IMGT annotations, most TCR beta V segments showed up in productive rearrangements about 87% or about 30% of the time in an earlier analysis of a few hundred of the donors. Because counts were too low, roughly 16 rarely observed V segments, including chromosome 9 orphons, were excluded from the earlier analysis of 587 of the donors. A further reported finding was that TCR beta sequences accurately predicted the HLA-A and HLA-B alleles for most subjects in the first cohort. This cohort had only TCR beta chains sequenced, and the lack of alpha or paired-chain data limited which features could be detected. The classifier was reported to diagnose cytomegalovirus status with high specificity and sensitivity in both the original and validation cohorts. The authors suggested that the approach could potentially be extended to other disease states and immunological phenotypes. When HLA alleles, especially DR and DQ, strongly co-occurred, TCR associations were difficult to assign to individual alleles. Most TCR sequences were seen in very few donors, while some public TCRs were found in many individuals. In a later analysis, the rate of TCR association differed among HLA loci, with DRB1 alleles having the most associated TCRs and HLA-C alleles having the fewest. In vitro tests confirmed that a few of the cytomegalovirus-associated TCR beta chains recognize cytomegalovirus antigens. Because some donors lacked HLA typing at each locus, the association tests relied only on the typed subset. Correlated functional status among segregating V segments might be attributable to linkage disequilibrium, but an unknown experimental factor could not be ruled out. The only immune exposure information available for the cohort was CMV serostatus. A later analysis associated about 17,000 TCR beta sequences with specific HLA alleles at a false discovery rate of 0.05.

Library preparation was by the immunoSEQ multiplex PCR assay. For the multiplex PCR, a mixture combining 60 forward primers for TCR Vbeta segments and 13 reverse primers for TCR Jbeta segments was used. A multiplex PCR assay on genomic DNA amplified the CDR3 region of rearranged TCR beta genes. On the Illumina HiSeq System, the amplified TCR beta libraries were sequenced as 87-base-pair reads. The paper's data handling went like this. In a later analysis, around 80 million unique TCR beta chains were counted across the 650 to 750 repertoires, and about 9.9 million of these chains were shared by at least two donors. Raw reads were error-corrected and collapsed into unique sequences with a nearest-neighbor algorithm that merged closely related sequences to remove PCR and sequencing errors. To assign V, D and J gene segments, CDR3 sequences were aligned to IMGT reference sequences. For a sequence to be retained, at least a six-nucleotide match to both a V gene segment and a J gene segment was required. Rearrangements were classified as productive when the CDR3 lacked stop codons and remained in frame with V and J, and all other rearrangements were classified as non-productive. Following IMGT convention, CDR3 was defined as the stretch from the second conserved V-encoded cysteine to the conserved J-encoded phenylalanine. The earlier analysis of approximately 590 of the donors excluded any sequence lacking an unambiguous match to a single V gene segment. An earlier analysis of 587 of the donors called V segments functional above 56.7% productive rearrangements and segregating when the between-donor standard deviation exceeded 5%. A statistical classification framework was built to diagnose cytomegalovirus status from the catalog of TCR beta chain sequences. A later analysis assigned V and J genes by comparing TCR nucleotide sequences with IMGT/GENE-DB human TR gene sequences. In a later analysis, CDR3 sequences and most-parsimonious VDJ recombination scenarios were assigned using the TCRdist pipeline. A later analysis defined each TCR beta chain by its CDR3 amino acid sequence plus V-gene family, and excluded reads lacking a unique V-gene family. As a way to deal with suspected cross-contamination and a sequencing artifact, a later analysis dropped roughly 620 nucleotide sequences that were highly shared and had low generation probability. A later analysis calculated a clonal expansion index for each public chain from normalized within-repertoire ranks of inferred template counts. Generation probabilities in a later analysis came from a VDJ recombination model fitted to out-of-frame rearrangements, and those results were checked against IGoR. Hypergeometric tests were used in a later analysis to score TCR-TCR, TCR-HLA and TCR-CMV co-occurrence, with a repertoire-size bias correction applied to the TCR pairs. In a later analysis, false discovery rates were estimated by permuting HLA or CMV assignments 20 times. In a later analysis, co-occurring TCRs were grouped with DBSCAN, and TCRdist sequence similarity was added when clustering was performed within HLA-allele-positive subsets. Repertoires with fewer than 30,000 or more than 120,000 public chains were left out of co-occurrence clustering, as were about five repertoires with anomalous nucleotide sharing. TCRdb's version of the immuneACCESS table is confined to in-frame rearrangements and falls short of the full clone set. An unresolved V gene accounts for under half of the shortfall where checked; the remainder is of unknown origin. V, J and clone size derive from that table, while D and trimming were established from the DNA sequence. This sample has around 180,000 clones in its table, and around 68% of those were observed once. Of the sample, approximately 1.4% is held by the ten largest clones.

The cohort was made up of hundreds of healthy bone marrow donors. At the time of sampling, every cohort member was nominally healthy, though immune exposures that went unrecorded were likely present. The donor tested CMV seronegative, placing the donor among the 352 seronegative members of the cohort. Each donor provided a peripheral blood sample, and peripheral blood mononuclear cells were used for TCR beta sequencing. Genomic DNA extraction from the blood cell samples was performed with the Qiagen DNeasy Blood Extraction Kit. To note about this clone: The specificity of this receptor is unknown. No per-base quality is available; no much larger clone lies one base away.

The sequenced material came from PBMCs. The chain is assembled from TRBV7-9 and TRBJ1-4; too little of a D gene remains to name it. The sequence came from a girl aged 5-17 years in good health and CMV-seronegative. The CDR3 region reads CASSLSPQWEKLFF. The bases are TGTGCCAGCAGCTTAAGTCCTCAGTGGGAAAAACTGTTTTTT.